This TCR beta chain emerged from a study of CD8+ T cells in alopecia areata. In the study overall: Donors of skin were C3H/HeJ mice aged about 6-13 months with spontaneous alopecia, and recipients were roughly 6-11-week-old female C3H/HeJ mice. Findings of the study overall: Researchers reported that TCR sharing among patients proved less clear than in mice, possibly HLA-linked. Greater clonality was observed in lesional scalp samples, especially alopecia totalis/universalis, versus normal scalp.

CD4, CD8alpha, NKG2D, NKG2ACE and other markers were used to sort pooled cutaneous lymph node cells. Trimming took off 3 bases at V and 4 bases at J, with 7 bases between the two ends. This CDR3 comprises 13 residues. The V gene's germline CDR1 is FNHDT and CDR2 SITEND (reference sequence). With respect to this clone: Its target is not known. Gene names are the mouse ones. The sequence runs out 4 residues before the end of the CDR3; the remainder is reconstructed from the germline J gene.

RNA was extracted and reverse transcribed into cDNA as the sequencing template. Clones were sequenced by immunoSEQ multiplex PCR, and TCRdb holds only the in-frame ones, with some missing. Singletons are absent from the sample, which has approximately 280,000 clones. The chain combines TRBV19 with TRBJ2-2; D perhaps matches TRBD1 (5 bases). The source is a C3H/HeJ mouse with alopecia areata. Strain haplotype at MHC: H2-k. The material sequenced was CD4+ T cells sorted from a lymph node. The CDR3 here is CASSTRATGQLYF. CDR3 bases read: TGTGCCAGCAGTACCAGGGCCACCGGG.